The 30 T cell receptor beta chains presented below share a single source sample, sequenced in a study of OX40 agonist ivuxolimab in advanced cancers. Assay used: immunoSEQ multiplex PCR; TCRdb lists only in-frame clones, some missing. The sample records tens of thousands of clones, roughly 84% being singletons. The sample consisted of CD4+ or CD8+ T cells sorted from blood, taken in a trial of the OX40 agonist ivuxolimab. These receptors were taken from an adult with an advanced solid tumor such as melanoma, head and neck, liver or kidney cancer.

This chain connects TRBV7-2 to TRBJ1-1; 8 bases are shared with TRBD1. The CDR3 sequence is 12 residues long. V was clipped by 4 bases and J by 8 bases; unmatched bases: 3. The germline V gene encodes CDR1 SGHTA and CDR2 FQGNSA. The CDR3 loop is CASSYRTGEAFF. DNA of the CDR3: TGTGCCAGCAGCTACCGGACAGGGGAAGCTTTCTTT. Looking up the rest from reference TRBV7-2 and TRBJ1-1 gives the full variable domain: GAGVSQSPSNKVTEKGKDVELRCDPISGHTALYWYRQSLGQGLEFLIYFQGNSAPDKSGLPSDRFSAERTGGSVSTLTIQRTQQEDSAVYLCASSYRTGEAFFGQGTRLTVV.

The chain links TRBV4-2 to TRBJ2-3; 10 bases are shared with TRBD2. This CDR3 is built from 17 residues. J gave up 2 bases and V 0 bases, and 5 bases lay outside the gene matches. The germline gives CDR1 LGHNA, CDR2 YNFKEQ. For the CDR3, the DNA is TGTGCCAGCAGCCAAGAGCTAGCGGGGGCGAACACAGATACGCAGTATTTT. Encoded protein: CASSQELAGANTDTQYF.

The rearrangement joins TRBV28 to TRBJ1-3; TRBD1 matches 8 bases. The trim removed 7 bases at V and 2 bases at J, leaving 4 bases unmatched. Germline CDR1 and CDR2: MDHEN and SYDVKM. This CDR3 region has 14 residues. For the CDR3, the DNA is TGTGCCAGCAAACCGGGACAGGCTGGAAACACCATATATTTT. Translated: CASKPGQAGNTIYF. Full variable domain (outside the CDR3, taken from reference TRBV28 and TRBJ1-3): DVKVTQSSRYLVKRTGEKVFLECVQDMDHENMFWYRQDPGLGLRLIYFSYDVKMKEKGDIPEGYSVSREKKERFSLILESASTNQTSMYLCASKPGQAGNTIYFGEGSWLTVV.

The CDR3 sequence is CASTQGFQPQHF. CDR3 coding DNA: TGTGCCAGTACCCAGGGGTTTCAGCCCCAGCATTTT. The genes are TRBV19 and TRBJ1-5; a possible D gene is TRBD1 (6 bases). CDR1 is LNHDA and CDR2 is SQIVND in the germline V gene (reference sequence). CDR3 length: 12 residues. Deletions cut 7 bases from V and 6 bases from J, with 10 bases between.

This rearrangement joins TRBV19 to TRBJ2-3; TRBD1 agrees at 9 bases. After removal of 4 bases from V and 0 bases from J, the junction contained 5 bases not matched to a gene. Germline V gene data show CDR1 as LNHDA and CDR2 as SQIVND (reference sequence). The CDR3 contains 16 residues. Written as DNA, the CDR3 is TGTGCCAGTAGTAAACGGACAGGGGTAAGCACAGATACGCAGTATTTT. Protein product: CASSKRTGVSTDTQYF.

This clone has only one observation. The chain recombines TRBV27 with TRBJ2-1, with 9 bases aligning to TRBD1. V was pared by 10 bases and J by 3 bases, with 7 bases of the junction left unmatched. The CDR3 runs 14 residues. Germline lookup yields CDR1 MNHEY and CDR2 SMNVEV (reference sequence). The CDR3 sequence is CATSGTGIYNEQFF. CDR3 DNA: TGTGCCACTTCCGGGACAGGGATCTACAATGAGCAGTTCTTC.

The rearrangement uses TRBV6-6 and TRBJ1-2; maybe TRBD1 (5 bases). V dropped 6 bases and J dropped 5 bases, with 16 bases sitting between them. CDR1 is MNHNY, CDR2 SVGAGI, per germline (reference sequence). The CDR3 is made up of 14 amino acids. In DNA, the CDR3 is TGTGCCAGCAGGTCGGACACTCCGGCTTATGGCTACACCTTC. Amino acid sequence: CASRSDTPAYGYTF.

The V gene is TRBV7-9, the J gene TRBJ2-2; either TRBD1 or TRBD2 may supply D (5 bases each). The ends were cut back, 6 bases at V and 4 bases at J, with 9 bases in the middle. CDR1 is SEHNR and CDR2 is FQNEAQ in the germline V gene (reference sequence). CDR3 length: 13 residues. The chain's CDR3 is CASRAGSTGELFF. In DNA, the CDR3 is TGTGCCAGCAGGGCAGGGAGCACCGGGGAGCTGTTTTTT.

The V call is TRBV18, the J call TRBJ1-5, with D perhaps TRBD1 (6 bases). Germline values: CDR1 KGHSH, CDR2 LQKENI. The CDR3 extends over 16 amino acids. The V end lost 5 bases, the J end lost 2 bases, and 16 bases lay between the germline ends. CDR3 region: CASSFQGLVGNQPQHF. For the CDR3, the DNA is TGTGCCAGCTCATTTCAGGGGTTAGTAGGCAATCAGCCCCAGCATTTT.

The chain couples TRBV5-4 to TRBJ2-1, with no clear D. The CDR3 sequence is 13 residues long. V lost 3 bases and J lost 6, with 10 bases in between. Germline assignment: CDR1 SGHNT and CDR2 YYREEE (reference sequence). CDR3 residues: CASSWKLGNEQFF. CDR3 bases: TGTGCCAGCAGCTGGAAACTTGGCAATGAGCAGTTCTTC.

The chain recombines TRBV7-9 with TRBJ2-7; D possibly uses TRBD1 or TRBD2 (5 bases each). V lost 6 bases and J lost 1, with 16 bases in between. Germline loops: CDR1 SEHNR, CDR2 FQNEAQ (reference sequence). CDR3 length equals 15 residues. CDR3 sequence reads: CASSLIDRLSYEQYF. The CDR3 nucleotides are TGTGCCAGCAGTTTAATAGACAGACTATCCTACGAGCAGTACTTC. The variable domain in full, with the rest retrieved from reference TRBV7-9 and TRBJ2-7, is DTGVSQNPRHKITKRGQNVTFRCDPISEHNRLYWYRQTLGQGPEFLTYFQNEAQLEKSRLLSDRFSAERPKGSFSTLEIQRTEQGDSAMYLCASSLIDRLSYEQYFGPGTRLTVT.

This chain links TRBV7-2 with TRBJ2-5; TRBD2 aligns across 7 bases. Looked up from germline, CDR1 is SGHTA and CDR2 is FQGNSA. The CDR3 runs to 15 residues. V shed 3 bases and J 2 bases; nucleotides not matched to a gene: 6. CDR3 sequence (DNA): TGTGCCAGCAGCTTGTTGGGGGGGAAACAAGAGACCCAGTACTTC. Translated, it gives CASSLLGGKQETQYF.

This clone has only one observation. J is TRBJ2-7 and V is TRBV5-5, with a possible D match to TRBD2 (6 bases). Trimming cost V 5 bases and J 6 bases, with 12 bases left between them. The germline V gene has CDR1 SGHKS and CDR2 YYEKEE (reference sequence). This CDR3 region has 12 residues. The CDR3, as DNA: TGTGCCAGCAGAGTGATGGGGGGCGAGCAGTACTTC. Translated, it gives CASRVMGGEQYF. Variable domain in full (rest from reference TRBV5-5 and TRBJ2-7): DAGVTQSPTHLIKTRGQQVTLRCSPISGHKSVSWYQQVLGQGPQFIFQYYEKEERGRGNFPDRFSARQFPNYSSELNVNALLLGDSALYLCASRVMGGEQYFGPGTRLTVT.

V usage is TRBV7-3 and J usage is TRBJ2-3; D gene unclear. Germline CDR1 reads SGHTA; CDR2 reads FQGTGA. The CDR3 loop spans 12 amino acids. Trimming took 2 bases from V and 6 from J, leaving 6 bases between them. The CDR3 protein is CASSLDGDTQYF. As DNA, the CDR3 is TGTGCCAGCAGCTTAGATGGGGATACGCAGTATTTT.

The chain carries TRBV2 and TRBJ1-4; 7 positions match TRBD1. Trimming removed 6 bases from V and 7 bases from J; junction bases left unmatched: 8. CDR3 length: 14 residues. The germline gives CDR1 SNHLY, CDR2 FYNNEI. The CDR3 coding sequence is TGTGCCAGCAGACCTCGGACAGGTTCTGAAAAACTGTTTTTT. This gives the protein CASRPRTGSEKLFF.

This clone came up once. The chain employs TRBV15 and TRBJ1-1; D perhaps matches TRBD1 (5 bases). CDR1 LNHNV and CDR2 YYDKDF come from the germline V gene (reference sequence). Between the trimmed V and J ends, which lost 0 bases and 0 bases, there was a span of 11 bases. CDR3 length: 16 residues. The CDR3 DNA follows: TGTGCCACCAGCAGAGATCCCAGGGCTGTGAACACTGAAGCTTTCTTT. It translates to CATSRDPRAVNTEAFF.

The gene calls are TRBV5-5 and TRBJ2-3; the D is unclear. The CDR3 has 17 amino acids. Germline CDR1 is SGHKS and CDR2 is YYEKEE (reference sequence). V was trimmed by 2 bases and J by 0 bases, leaving 16 bases between them. This chain's CDR3 is CASSFGRPALSTDTQYF. The CDR3 coding sequence is TGTGCCAGCAGCTTTGGCAGACCGGCGCTTAGCACAGATACGCAGTATTTT.

The chain is built from TRBV4-1 and TRBJ2-7, with D maybe TRBD2 (6 bases). CDR3 length: 16 amino acids. CDR1 is MGHRA, CDR2 YSYEKL, per germline. V was clipped by 0 bases and J by 3 bases, with 15 bases between them. The CDR3 bases are TGCGCCAGCAGCCAAGATCGATTAGCGGAACACTACGAGCAGTACTTC. It specifies CASSQDRLAEHYEQYF.

This clone was recorded only once. The genes are TRBV7-2 and TRBJ1-3; no clear D. The V end lost 4 bases, the J end lost 4 bases, and 11 bases lay between the germline ends. The germline gives CDR1 SGHTA, CDR2 FQGNSA. The CDR3 totals 14 residues. Here the CDR3 DNA reads TGTGCCAGCAGCTCCCGAGTGAGGGGAAACACCATATATTTT. As protein: CASSSRVRGNTIYF.

The V and J genes are TRBV30 and TRBJ2-7; TRBD1 is a possible D gene (6 bases). Germline CDR1 and CDR2: GTSNPN and SVGIG (reference sequence). CDR3 length: 14 amino acids. V shed 2 bases and J shed 1 base, with 12 bases lying between them. This chain's CDR3 is CAWSPGTISYEQYF. In nucleotides, the CDR3 is TGTGCCTGGAGTCCAGGGACAATTTCCTACGAGCAGTACTTC.

This clone is a singleton in its sample. The chain joins TRBV11-2 to TRBJ2-1, with D perhaps matching TRBD1 (5 bases). The CDR3 contains 15 residues. V was clipped by 5 bases and J by 0 bases, with 11 bases between them. The germline V gene encodes CDR1 SGHAT and CDR2 FQNNGV. CDR3 residues: CASSPTVSSYNEQFF. The CDR3 coding sequence is TGTGCCAGCAGCCCGACAGTAAGCTCCTACAATGAGCAGTTCTTC.

The rearrangement uses TRBV6-6 and TRBJ1-6; D not certain. V lost 7 bases and J lost 4, with 11 bases in between. Germline V gene sequence: CDR1 MNHNY, CDR2 SVGAGI (reference sequence). The CDR3 extends over 14 amino acids. The CDR3 here is CASMVGPYNSPLHF. CDR3 nucleotide sequence: TGTGCCAGCATGGTGGGCCCTTATAATTCACCCCTCCACTTT.

This chain links TRBV28 with TRBJ1-2; D is ambiguous. The CDR3 loop spans 16 amino acids. Trimming removed 6 bases at V and 4 bases at J, with 21 bases between. Looked up from germline, CDR1 is MDHEN and CDR2 is SYDVKM. CDR3 sequence (DNA): TGTGCCAGCAGCTTGACCACAGTGTGGGGAGTCTATGGCTACACCTTC. Its translation: CASSLTTVWGVYGYTF.

The V call is TRBV5-1, the J call TRBJ2-2, with TRBD2 matching 7 bases. The CDR3 runs to 14 residues. In germline, CDR1 is SGHRS, CDR2 YFSETQ. Trimming took 0 bases from V and 5 from J; bases not matched to a gene: 1. This CDR3 is CASSLAGGTGELFF. The DNA of the CDR3 is TGCGCCAGCAGCTTGGCGGGAGGTACCGGGGAGCTGTTTTTT.

The chain employs TRBV5-4 and TRBJ1-1; D unresolved. This CDR3 is built from 16 residues. V lost 0 bases and J lost 6, with 18 bases in between. Germline assignment: CDR1 SGHNT and CDR2 YYREEE (reference sequence). CDR3 in DNA: TGTGCCAGCAGCTTGGACCCGCCCCGTTCAGTGGCTGAAGCTTTCTTT. It is translated as CASSLDPPRSVAEAFF.

The chain links TRBV9 to TRBJ2-7; D gene uncertain. Between the trimmed V and J ends, which lost 1 base and 2 bases, there was a span of 10 bases. The germline CDR1 and CDR2 sequences are SGDLS and YYNGEE. CDR3 length equals 14 residues. The CDR3 region has the DNA TGTGCCAGCAGCGTACAGGACGGCACCTACGAGCAGTACTTC. Residues: CASSVQDGTYEQYF.

This clone was observed a few times. This chain joins TRBV28 and TRBJ2-7; a possible D gene is TRBD1 (6 bases). Trimming cost V 5 bases and J 7 bases, with 15 bases left between them. The CDR3 sequence is 13 residues long. Per germline, CDR1 MDHEN and CDR2 SYDVKM. The CDR3 bases are TGTGCCAGCAGTACGGACAGTGCGAGTGAGCAGTACGTC. Amino acid sequence: CASSTDSASEQYV.

The V and J genes are TRBV28 and TRBJ2-5, with D possibly TRBD2 on 5 matching bases. Germline values: CDR1 MDHEN, CDR2 SYDVKM. CDR3 length equals 11 residues. V shed 3 bases and J shed 11 bases, with 10 bases lying between them. In DNA form, the CDR3 reads TGTGCCAGCAGTTTGGTGTGGGAGCAGTACTTC. Its translation is CASSLVWEQYF.

This clone was seen once. V is TRBV19 and J is TRBJ2-6; TRBD2 might be the D (6 bases). This CDR3 contains 17 residues. Between the trimmed V and J ends, which lost 1 base and 0 bases, there was a span of 10 bases. The germline gives CDR1 LNHDA, CDR2 SQIVND (reference sequence). The CDR3 reads CASSIGVGSSGANVLTF. Written as DNA, the CDR3 is TGTGCCAGTAGTATAGGAGTCGGGAGCTCTGGGGCCAACGTCCTGACTTTC.

J is TRBJ2-1 and V is TRBV7-2; 13 nucleotides align to TRBD2. The CDR3 extends over 15 amino acids. With 3 bases clipped from V and 10 bases from J, the junction kept 6 bases outside the gene matches. Germline CDR1 reads SGHTA; CDR2 reads FQGNSA. CDR3 amino acids: CASSFSTSGRSEQFF. The CDR3, as DNA: TGTGCCAGCAGCTTTTCGACTAGCGGGAGGTCGGAGCAGTTCTTC.